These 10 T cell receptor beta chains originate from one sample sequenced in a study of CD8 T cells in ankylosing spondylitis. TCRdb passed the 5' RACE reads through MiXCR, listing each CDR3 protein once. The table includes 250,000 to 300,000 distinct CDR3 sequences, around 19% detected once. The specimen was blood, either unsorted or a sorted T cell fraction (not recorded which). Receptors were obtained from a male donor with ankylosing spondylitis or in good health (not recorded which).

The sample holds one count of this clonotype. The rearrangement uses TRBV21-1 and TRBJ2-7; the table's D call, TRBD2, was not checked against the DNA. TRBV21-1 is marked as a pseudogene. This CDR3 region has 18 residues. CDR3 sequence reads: CASSKVLRASGSDYEQYV. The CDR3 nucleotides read TGTGCCAGCAGCAAAGTTTTGAGGGCTAGCGGGAGTGACTACGAGCAGTACGTC.

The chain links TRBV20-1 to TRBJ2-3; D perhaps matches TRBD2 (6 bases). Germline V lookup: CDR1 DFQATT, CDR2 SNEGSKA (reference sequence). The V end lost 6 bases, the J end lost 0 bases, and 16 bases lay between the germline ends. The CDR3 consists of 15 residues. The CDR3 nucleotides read TGCAGTGCCCCAGAGAGGGGAGGTAGCACAGATACGCAGTATTTT. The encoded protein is CSAPERGGSTDTQYF.

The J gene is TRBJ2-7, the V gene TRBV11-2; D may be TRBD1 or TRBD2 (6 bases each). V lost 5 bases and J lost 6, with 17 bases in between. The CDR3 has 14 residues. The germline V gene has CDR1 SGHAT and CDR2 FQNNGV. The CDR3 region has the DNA TGTGCCAGCAGCCCAAGAGACGGGGGCGGCGAGCAGTACGTC. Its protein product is CASSPRDGGGEQYV.

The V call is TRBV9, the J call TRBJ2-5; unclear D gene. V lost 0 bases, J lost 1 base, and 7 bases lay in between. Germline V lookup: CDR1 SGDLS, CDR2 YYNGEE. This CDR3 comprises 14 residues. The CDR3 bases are TGTGCCAGCAGCGTAGAGGTCGGCCAAGAGACCCAGTACTTC. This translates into CASSVEVGQETQYF. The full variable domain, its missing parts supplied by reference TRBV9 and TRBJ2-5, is DSGVTQTPKHLITATGQRVTLRCSPRSGDLSVYWYQQSLDQGLQFLIQYYNGEERAKGNILERFSAQQFPDLHSELNLSSLELGDSALYFCASSVEVGQETQYFGPGTRLLVL.

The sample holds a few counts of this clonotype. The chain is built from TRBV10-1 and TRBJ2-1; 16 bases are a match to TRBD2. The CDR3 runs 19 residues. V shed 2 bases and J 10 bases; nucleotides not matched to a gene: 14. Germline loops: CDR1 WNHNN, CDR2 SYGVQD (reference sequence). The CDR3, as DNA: TGCGCCAGCAGTGAGCCTCATACCGGGACTAGCGGGAGGGTAGAGGAGCAGTTCTTC. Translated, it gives CASSEPHTGTSGRVEEQFF.

DNA of the CDR3: TGCGCCAGCAGCTTGGGGACGGGGACAGGGCGTGAAAAACTGTTTTTT. Its protein is CASSLGTGTGREKLFF. V usage is TRBV5-1 and J usage is TRBJ1-4; 9 positions agree with TRBD1. Unmatched junction bases numbered 7, after V lost 0 bases and J lost 7 bases. Germline CDR1 reads SGHRS; CDR2 reads YFSETQ. The CDR3 totals 16 residues.

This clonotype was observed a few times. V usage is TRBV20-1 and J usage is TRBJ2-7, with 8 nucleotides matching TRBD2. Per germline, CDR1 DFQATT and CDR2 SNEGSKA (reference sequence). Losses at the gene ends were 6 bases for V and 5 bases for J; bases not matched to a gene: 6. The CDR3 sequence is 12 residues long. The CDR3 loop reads CSARGGRNEQYV. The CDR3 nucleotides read TGCAGTGCACGGGGGGGCAGAAACGAGCAGTACGTC.

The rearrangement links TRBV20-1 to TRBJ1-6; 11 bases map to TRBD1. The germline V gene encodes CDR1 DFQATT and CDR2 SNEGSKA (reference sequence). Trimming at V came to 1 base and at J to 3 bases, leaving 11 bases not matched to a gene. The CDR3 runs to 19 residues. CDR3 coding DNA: TGCAGTGCTAGAGTGGCTATAAGGACAGGGGGCTACTATAATTCACCCCTCCACTTT. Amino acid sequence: CSARVAIRTGGYYNSPLHF.

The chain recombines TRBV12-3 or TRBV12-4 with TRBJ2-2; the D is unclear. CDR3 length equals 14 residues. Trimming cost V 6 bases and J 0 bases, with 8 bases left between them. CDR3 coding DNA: TGTGCCAGCAGGTTTAAGACGAACACCGGGGAGCTGTTTTTT. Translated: CASRFKTNTGELFF.

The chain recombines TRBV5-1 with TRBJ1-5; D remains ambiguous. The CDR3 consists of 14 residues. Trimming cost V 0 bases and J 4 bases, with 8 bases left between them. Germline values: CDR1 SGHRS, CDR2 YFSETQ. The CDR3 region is CASSLGPENQPQHF. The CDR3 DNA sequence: TGCGCCAGCAGCTTGGGCCCCGAGAATCAGCCCCAGCATTTT.